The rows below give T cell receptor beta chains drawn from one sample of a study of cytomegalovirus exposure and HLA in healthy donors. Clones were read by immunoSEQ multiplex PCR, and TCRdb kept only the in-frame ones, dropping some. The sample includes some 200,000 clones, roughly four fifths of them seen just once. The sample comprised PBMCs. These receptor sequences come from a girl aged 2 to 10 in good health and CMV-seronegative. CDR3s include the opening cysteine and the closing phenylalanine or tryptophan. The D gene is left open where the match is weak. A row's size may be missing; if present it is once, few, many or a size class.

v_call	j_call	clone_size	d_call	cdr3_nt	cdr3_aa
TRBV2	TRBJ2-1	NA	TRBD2	TGTGCCAGCAGTGTACCCCTTCTGGGTAGCGGGGACAATGAGCAGTTCTTC	CASSVPLLGSGDNEQFF
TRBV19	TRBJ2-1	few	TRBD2	TGTGCCAGTAGTGTTTCACTAGCGTCCACCTACAATGAGCAGTTCTTC	CASSVSLASTYNEQFF
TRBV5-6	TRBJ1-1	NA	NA	TGTGCCAGCAGCCTGGGTGGCGAAGCTTTCTTT	CASSLGGEAFF
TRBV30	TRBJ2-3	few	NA	TGTGCCTGGAGTGTACAGCTGGTTGGCTCCGATACGCAGTATTTT	CAWSVQLVGSDTQYF
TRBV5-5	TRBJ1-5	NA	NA	TGTGCCAGCAGCCTACTAGGGTTAGGGAGCCAGCCCCAGCATTTT	CASSLLGLGSQPQHF
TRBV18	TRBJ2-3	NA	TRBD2	TGTGCCAGCTCATTCTCAGGACTAGTTGGAGATACGCAGTATTTT	CASSFSGLVGDTQYF
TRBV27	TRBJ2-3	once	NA	TGTGCCAGCCGAGACTGGACAGATACGCAGTATTTT	CASRDWTDTQYF
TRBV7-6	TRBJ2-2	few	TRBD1	TGTGCCAGCAGCTTATTTGAGTCGGGCAGGGGGCAGACCGGGGAGCTGTTTTTT	CASSLFESGRGQTGELFF
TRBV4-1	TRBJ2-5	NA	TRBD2	TGCGCCAGCAGCCAAGATCTTAGCACTAGCGGGAGTCGAGAGACCCAGTACTTC	CASSQDLSTSGSRETQYF
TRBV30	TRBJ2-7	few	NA	TGTGCCTGGAGTGTATTGGGGAGTTGGAACGAGCAGTACTTC	CAWSVLGSWNEQYF
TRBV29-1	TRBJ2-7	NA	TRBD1	TGCAGCGTTTCCCCAGGGGACAGCTTCTACGAGCAGTACTTC	CSVSPGDSFYEQYF
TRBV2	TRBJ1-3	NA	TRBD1	TGTGCCAGCAGTTGGGGGGACAGCTCTGGAAACACCATATATTTT	CASSWGDSSGNTIYF
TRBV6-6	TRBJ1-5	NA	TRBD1	TGTGCCAGCAGTCCCGGACAGGCGAATCAGCCCCAGCATTTT	CASSPGQANQPQHF
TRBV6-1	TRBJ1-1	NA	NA	TGTGCCAGCAGTCGACCCGGACACTTGAACACTGAAGCTTTCTTT	CASSRPGHLNTEAFF